The entry below describes one T cell receptor (beta chain). Its antigen is as yet unknown. This record comes from a study of blood T cells in healthy people across ages. General study points: TCR beta diversity correlated strongly with naive T cell percentage. Underestimates were what the diversity estimates from one million T cells were considered to be.

A second PCR, run for about 6 to 11 cycles, used a sample-barcoded 5' primer plus a J-beta primer mix. One entry per CDR3 protein, called by TCRdb with MiXCR from the 5' RACE reads. Here the sample spans approximately 290,000 distinct CDR3 sequences, 25% to 30% being singletons. This CDR3 region has 16 residues. V lost 3 bases to trimming and J lost 0 bases, with 12 bases between them. Germline lookup yields CDR1 ENHRY and CDR2 SYGVKD. Samples had at least 6.5 million PBMCs isolated from them. The chain couples TRBV10-3 to TRBJ1-3, with a possible D match to TRBD1 (5 bases). The receptor was derived from a woman in her 70s in good health. Sequenced: blood. CDR3 loop: CAISESPGLSGNTIYF. As DNA, the CDR3 is TGTGCCATCAGTGAATCCCCAGGGCTCTCTGGAAACACCATATATTTT.